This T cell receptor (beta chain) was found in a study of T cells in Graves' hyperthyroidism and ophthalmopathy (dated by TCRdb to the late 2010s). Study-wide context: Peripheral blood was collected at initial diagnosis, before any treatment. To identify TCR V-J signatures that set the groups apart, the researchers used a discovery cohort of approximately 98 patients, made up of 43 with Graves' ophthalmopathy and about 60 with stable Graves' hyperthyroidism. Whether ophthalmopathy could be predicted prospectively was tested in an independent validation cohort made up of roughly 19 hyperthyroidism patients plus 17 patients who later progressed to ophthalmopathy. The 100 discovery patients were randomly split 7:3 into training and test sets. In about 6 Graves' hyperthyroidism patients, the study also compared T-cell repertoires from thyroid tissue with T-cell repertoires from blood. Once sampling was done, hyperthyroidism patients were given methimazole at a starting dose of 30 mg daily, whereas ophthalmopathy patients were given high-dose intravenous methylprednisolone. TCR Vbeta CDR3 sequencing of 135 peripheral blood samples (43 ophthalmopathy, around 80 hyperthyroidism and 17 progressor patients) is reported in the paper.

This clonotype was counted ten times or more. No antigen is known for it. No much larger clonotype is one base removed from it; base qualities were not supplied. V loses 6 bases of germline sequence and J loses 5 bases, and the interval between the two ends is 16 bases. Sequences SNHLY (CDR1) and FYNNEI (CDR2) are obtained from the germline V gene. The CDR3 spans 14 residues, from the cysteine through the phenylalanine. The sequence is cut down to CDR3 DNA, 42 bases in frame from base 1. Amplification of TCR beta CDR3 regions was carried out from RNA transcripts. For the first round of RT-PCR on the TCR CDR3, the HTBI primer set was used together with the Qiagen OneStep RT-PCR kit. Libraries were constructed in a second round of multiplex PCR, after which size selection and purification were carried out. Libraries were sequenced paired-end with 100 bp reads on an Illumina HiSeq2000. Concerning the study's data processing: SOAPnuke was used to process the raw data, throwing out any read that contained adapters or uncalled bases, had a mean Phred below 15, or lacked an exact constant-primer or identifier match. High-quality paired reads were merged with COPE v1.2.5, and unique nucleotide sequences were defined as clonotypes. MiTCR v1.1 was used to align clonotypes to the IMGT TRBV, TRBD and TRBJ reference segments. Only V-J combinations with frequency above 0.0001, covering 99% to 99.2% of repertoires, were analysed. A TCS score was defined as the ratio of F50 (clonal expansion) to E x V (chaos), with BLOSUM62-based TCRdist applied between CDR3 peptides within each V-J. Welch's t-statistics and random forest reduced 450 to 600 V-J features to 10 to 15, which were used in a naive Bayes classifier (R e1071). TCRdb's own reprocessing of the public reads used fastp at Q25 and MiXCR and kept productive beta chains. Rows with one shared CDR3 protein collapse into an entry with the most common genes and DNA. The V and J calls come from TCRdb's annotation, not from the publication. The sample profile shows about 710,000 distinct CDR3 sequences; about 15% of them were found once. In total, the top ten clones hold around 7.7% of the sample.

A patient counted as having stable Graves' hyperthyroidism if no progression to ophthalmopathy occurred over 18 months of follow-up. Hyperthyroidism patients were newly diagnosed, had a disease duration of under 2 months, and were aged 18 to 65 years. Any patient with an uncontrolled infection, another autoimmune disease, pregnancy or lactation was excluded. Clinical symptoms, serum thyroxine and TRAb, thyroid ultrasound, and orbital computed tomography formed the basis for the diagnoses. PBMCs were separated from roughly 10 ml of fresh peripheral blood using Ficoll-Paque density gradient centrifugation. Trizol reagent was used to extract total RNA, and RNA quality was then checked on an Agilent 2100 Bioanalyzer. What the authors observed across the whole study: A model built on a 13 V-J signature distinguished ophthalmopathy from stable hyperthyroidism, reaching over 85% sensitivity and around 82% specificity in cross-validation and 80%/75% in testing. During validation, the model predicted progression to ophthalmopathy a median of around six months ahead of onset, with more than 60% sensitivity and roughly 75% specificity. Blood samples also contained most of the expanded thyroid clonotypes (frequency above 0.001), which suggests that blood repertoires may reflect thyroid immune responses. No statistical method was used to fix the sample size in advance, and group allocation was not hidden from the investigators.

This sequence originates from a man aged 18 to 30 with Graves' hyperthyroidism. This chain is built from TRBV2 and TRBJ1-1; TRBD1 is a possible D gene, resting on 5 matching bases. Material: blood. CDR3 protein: CASRAPGPGTEAFF. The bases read TGTGCCAGCAGGGCGCCGGGACCTGGGACTGAAGCTTTCTTT.